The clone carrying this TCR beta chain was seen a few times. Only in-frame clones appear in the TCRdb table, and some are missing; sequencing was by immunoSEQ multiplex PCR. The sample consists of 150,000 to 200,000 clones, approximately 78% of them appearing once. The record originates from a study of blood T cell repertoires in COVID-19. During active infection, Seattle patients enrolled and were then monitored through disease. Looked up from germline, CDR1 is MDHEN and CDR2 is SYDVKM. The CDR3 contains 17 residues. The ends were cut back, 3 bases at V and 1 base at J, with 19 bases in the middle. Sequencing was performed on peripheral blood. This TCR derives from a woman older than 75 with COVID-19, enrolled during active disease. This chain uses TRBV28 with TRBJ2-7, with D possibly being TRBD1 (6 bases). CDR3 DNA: TGTGCCAGCAGTTTCACGTTTCCGTGGCAGGGGTCCTACGAGCAGTACTTC. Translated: CASSFTFPWQGSYEQYF.